The 17 T cell receptor beta chains below come from one sample, sequenced in a study of T cell repertoires in cytomegalovirus infection. TCRdb fed the reads into MiXCR, producing one record per CDR3 protein. The table lists approximately 990,000 distinct CDR3 sequences, roughly a third of them singletons. Which antigens these TCRs recognize remains unknown. The sample consisted of cultured CD8+ T cells from PBMCs, taken from culture after CMV antigen stimulation. The receptor source for this set is a human donor in good health (CMV status not recorded). Some clones in this sample may be carry-over from other donors' samples.

This clonotype appeared a few times. V is TRBV7-8 and J is TRBJ2-7, with a tentative D call TRBD2 (6 bases). This CDR3 spans 14 amino acids. Deletions cut 0 bases from V and 2 bases from J, with 8 bases between. Germline V gene lookup returns CDR1 SGHVS and CDR2 FQNEAQ. The CDR3 sequence is CASSLAPGAYEQYF. The DNA of the CDR3 is TGTGCCAGCAGCTTAGCGCCGGGGGCCTACGAGCAGTACTTC. Together with reference TRBV7-8 and TRBJ2-7, the CDR3 gives the full variable domain: GAGVSQSPRYKVAKRGQDVALRCDPISGHVSLFWYQQALGQGPEFLTYFQNEAQLDKSGLPSDRFFAERPEGSVSTLKIQRTQQEDSAVYLCASSLAPGAYEQYFGPGTRLTVT.

The chain employs TRBV28 and TRBJ2-1; 7 bases map to TRBD1. The V gene end was trimmed by 2 bases and the J gene end by 0 bases; junction bases not matched to a gene: 4. The CDR3 length is 16 residues. The germline V gene encodes CDR1 MDHEN and CDR2 SYDVKM. The CDR3 DNA is TGTGCCAGCAGTTTAGGGGCAGGGGGCTCCTACAATGAGCAGTTCTTC. It translates to CASSLGAGGSYNEQFF.

This clonotype occurred many times. This chain uses TRBV7-2 with TRBJ2-5; D tentatively fits TRBD1 or TRBD2 (5 bases each). CDR3 length: 15 residues. V was pared by 2 bases and J by 5 bases, with 15 bases between. Germline CDR1 reads SGHTA; CDR2 reads FQGNSA. Here the CDR3 reads CASSLSFTGTETQYF. DNA of the CDR3: TGTGCCAGCAGCTTAAGTTTTACGGGGACGGAGACCCAGTACTTC. The full variable domain, completed using reference TRBV7-2 and TRBJ2-5, is GAGVSQSPSNKVTEKGKDVELRCDPISGHTALYWYRQSLGQGLEFLIYFQGNSAPDKSGLPSDRFSAERTGGSVSTLTIQRTQQEDSAVYLCASSLSFTGTETQYFGPGTRLLVL.

In its sample, this clonotype was seen a few times. A much larger clone differs from this one at a single base, so this may be a read error. The chain recombines TRBV6-1 with TRBJ1-4; D is perhaps TRBD1 (5 bases). CDR3 size: 16 residues. Germline V gene sequence: CDR1 MNHNS, CDR2 SASEGT. CDR3 nucleotides: TGTGCCAACAGTGACCCCAGGGATGCAACTAATGAAAAACTGTTTTTT. Residues: CANSDPRDATNEKLFF.

The chain joins TRBV7-6 to TRBJ2-1; 9 bases match TRBD1. J was trimmed by 3 bases and V by 5 bases; bases with no gene match: 5. The CDR3 runs to 15 residues. Germline CDR1 is SGHVS and CDR2 is FNYEAQ. CDR3 residues: CASSPTGGRYNEQFF. The DNA for the CDR3 is TGTGCCAGCAGCCCTACAGGGGGCCGCTACAATGAGCAGTTCTTC.

This clonotype was seen many times. The chain joins TRBV7-2 to TRBJ2-1, with D possibly being TRBD1 or TRBD2 (6 bases each). The germline V gene has CDR1 SGHTA and CDR2 FQGNSA. The CDR3 sequence is 15 residues long. V shed 8 bases and J shed 2 bases, with 16 bases lying between them. CDR3 sequence (DNA): TGTGCCAGCTCATGGGGGGCCCCAGCCTACAATGAGCAGTTCTTC. As protein: CASSWGAPAYNEQFF.

The chain couples TRBV27 to TRBJ2-7; tentatively, D is TRBD1 or TRBD2 (5 bases each). This CDR3 is built from 18 residues. CDR1 is MNHEY, CDR2 SMNVEV, per germline (reference sequence). V dropped 6 bases and J dropped 7 bases, with 31 bases sitting between them. The CDR3 sequence is CASRDQVPTARALQEQYF. Written as DNA, the CDR3 is TGTGCCAGCAGGGACCAGGTACCGACAGCGAGGGCTCTTCAAGAGCAGTACTTC.

This clonotype was observed a few times. The chain recombines TRBV19 with TRBJ1-5; TRBD1 matches 10 bases. V was clipped by 8 bases and J by 4 bases; unmatched bases: 5. The CDR3 totals 14 residues. Germline V gene sequence: CDR1 LNHDA, CDR2 SQIVND (reference sequence). CDR3: CASRWTGGNQPQHF. CDR3 sequence (DNA): TGTGCCAGTCGGTGGACAGGGGGAAATCAGCCCCAGCATTTT.

The chain carries TRBV19 and TRBJ1-5; D possibly corresponds to TRBD1 (6 bases). CDR1 and CDR2 from the germline V gene are LNHDA and SQIVND (reference sequence). The CDR3 contains 15 residues. V was cut by 1 base and J by 5 bases, with 12 bases left in between. The CDR3 nucleotides are TGTGCCAGTAGTATAGCCAGGGGAAAATATCAGCCCCAGCATTTT. Amino acids: CASSIARGKYQPQHF.

This clonotype showed up just a few times. The V call is TRBV7-6, the J call TRBJ2-1, with D perhaps given as TRBD1 or TRBD2 (6 bases each). Germline values: CDR1 SGHVS, CDR2 FNYEAQ. Trimming left V 7 bases short and J 7 bases short, with 17 bases between. The CDR3 loop spans 14 amino acids. CDR3: CASTPRGLANEQFF. The DNA for the CDR3 is TGTGCCAGCACCCCCAGGGGACTCGCGAATGAGCAGTTCTTC.

This clonotype appeared a few times. J is TRBJ2-1 and V is TRBV5-6; 9 bases map to TRBD2. The CDR3 extends over 17 amino acids. CDR1 is SGHDT and CDR2 is YYEEEE in the germline V gene. The V gene end was trimmed by 1 base and the J gene end by 6 bases; junction bases not matched to a gene: 11. CDR3 protein: CASSLNLARGGFNEQFF. The CDR3 region has the DNA TGTGCCAGCAGCTTGAACTTGGCGCGGGGGGGCTTCAATGAGCAGTTCTTC.

V gene TRBV5-1 combines with J gene TRBJ1-6; 8 nucleotides line up with TRBD1. Per germline, CDR1 SGHRS and CDR2 YFSETQ. The CDR3 has 16 amino acids. J gave up 8 bases and V 4 bases, and 11 bases lay outside the gene matches. The CDR3 sequence is CASSPKLTGGYSPLHF. The CDR3, as DNA: TGCGCCAGCAGCCCAAAATTAACAGGGGGTTATTCACCCCTCCACTTT.

The chain recombines TRBV29-1 with TRBJ2-5; 13 bases line up with TRBD2. The J segment lost 2 bases and the V segment lost 7 bases, leaving 7 bases of the junction unmatched. Germline CDR1 is SQVTM and CDR2 is ANQGSEA. This CDR3 has 15 residues. For the CDR3, the DNA is TGCAGCGGATTCCGACTAGCGGGGGGACAAGAGACCCAGTACTTC. Translated: CSGFRLAGGQETQYF.

A few counts support this clonotype. A read error may produce the germline difference seen at one junction end. The rearrangement links TRBV7-7 to TRBJ2-2, with a possible D match to TRBD2 (6 bases). The CDR3 length is 17 residues. CDR1 SSHAT and CDR2 FNYEAQ come from the germline V gene (reference sequence). The CDR3 bases are TGTGCTAGCACCCCTCAGGTGGAAAGGGACTACACCGGGGAGCTGTTTTTT. Protein sequence: CASTPQVERDYTGELFF. The entire variable domain, with the rest obtained from reference TRBV7-7 and TRBJ2-2, is as follows: GAGVSQSPRYKVTKRGQDVTLRCDPISSHATLYWYQQALGQGPEFLTYFNYEAQPDKSGLPSDRFSAERPEGSISTLTIQRTEQRDSAMYRCASTPQVERDYTGELFFGEGSRLTVL.

This clonotype was detected a few times. The CDR3 region has the DNA TGTGCCAGCAGTGCCGCGGACACAATAACTCGTACCATATATTTT. This codes for CASSAADTITRTIYF. The V and J genes are TRBV6-6 and TRBJ1-3; D perhaps matches TRBD1 (5 bases). This CDR3 is 15 amino acids long. V was pared by 5 bases and J by 10 bases, with 21 bases between. CDR1 is MNHNY, CDR2 SVGAGI, per germline (reference sequence).

This clonotype has at least ten counts. V gene TRBV7-2 combines with J gene TRBJ2-1, with D unresolved. Germline V gene lookup returns CDR1 SGHTA and CDR2 FQGNSA. The CDR3 is 15 amino acids. V shed 2 bases and J shed 5 bases, with 13 bases lying between them. In nucleotides, the CDR3 is TGTGCCAGCAGCTTACGGAGATATTCCAACAATGAGCAGTTCTTC. The encoded protein is CASSLRRYSNNEQFF.

This sequence joins TRBV7-2 and TRBJ2-2; TRBD2 matches at 8 bases. V shed 5 bases and J 2 bases; nucleotides not matched to a gene: 4. The CDR3 runs to 15 residues. Germline V CDR1 and CDR2: SGHTA, FQGNSA. This chain's CDR3 is CASSPLAANTGELFF. CDR3 DNA sequence: TGTGCCAGCAGCCCACTAGCGGCAAACACCGGGGAGCTGTTTTTT.